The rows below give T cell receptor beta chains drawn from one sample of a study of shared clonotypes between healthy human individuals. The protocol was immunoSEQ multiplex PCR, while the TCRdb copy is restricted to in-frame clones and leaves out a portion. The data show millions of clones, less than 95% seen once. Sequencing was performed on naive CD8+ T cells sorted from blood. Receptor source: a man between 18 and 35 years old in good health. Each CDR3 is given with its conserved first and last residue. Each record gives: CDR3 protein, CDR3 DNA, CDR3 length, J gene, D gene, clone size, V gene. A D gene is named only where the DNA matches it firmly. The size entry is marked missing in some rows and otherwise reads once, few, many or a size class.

CDR3 protein: CAISEWAPGGGGNQPQHF; CDR3 DNA: TGTGCCATCAGTGAGTGGGCCCCCGGGGGCGGAGGCAATCAGCCCCAGCATTTT; CDR3 length: 18; J gene: TRBJ1-5; D gene: .; clone size: .; V gene: TRBV10-3
CDR3 protein: CASSGQGAEAFF; CDR3 DNA: TGTGCCAGCAGCGGACAGGGAGCTGAAGCTTTCTTT; CDR3 length: 12; J gene: TRBJ1-1; D gene: TRBD1; clone size: .; V gene: TRBV11-2
CDR3 protein: CASSHIDSEAFF; CDR3 DNA: TGTGCCAGCAGCCATATTGACAGCGAAGCTTTCTTT; CDR3 length: 12; J gene: TRBJ1-1; D gene: .; clone size: .; V gene: TRBV5-4
CDR3 protein: CASTSRVGGNSPLHF; CDR3 DNA: TGTGCCAGCACCTCCAGGGTGGGTGGGAATTCACCCCTCCACTTT; CDR3 length: 15; J gene: TRBJ1-6; D gene: .; clone size: .; V gene: TRBV28
CDR3 protein: CASSSGETNTEAFF; CDR3 DNA: TGTGCCAGTAGTAGTGGGGAAACGAACACTGAAGCTTTCTTT; CDR3 length: 14; J gene: TRBJ1-1; D gene: .; clone size: once; V gene: TRBV19
CDR3 protein: CASSYPEGTNYGYTF; CDR3 DNA: TGTGCCAGCAGCTACCCGGAGGGAACTAACTATGGCTACACCTTC; CDR3 length: 15; J gene: TRBJ1-2; D gene: .; clone size: .; V gene: TRBV7-8
CDR3 protein: CASSLDPSYEQYF; CDR3 DNA: TGCGCCAGCAGCTTAGATCCTTCCTACGAGCAGTACTTC; CDR3 length: 13; J gene: TRBJ2-7; D gene: .; clone size: .; V gene: TRBV5-1
CDR3 protein: CASSLAWLAGGPADTQYF; CDR3 DNA: TGTGCCAGCAGCTTAGCTTGGCTAGCGGGGGGGCCAGCAGATACGCAGTATTTT; CDR3 length: 18; J gene: TRBJ2-3; D gene: TRBD2; clone size: .; V gene: TRBV7-9
CDR3 protein: CASSQTSGAAYEQYF; CDR3 DNA: TGTGCCAGCAGCCAGACTAGCGGGGCCGCCTACGAGCAGTACTTC; CDR3 length: 15; J gene: TRBJ2-7; D gene: TRBD2; clone size: .; V gene: TRBV2
CDR3 protein: CASSLASGGVYEQYF; CDR3 DNA: TGCGCCAGCAGCTTGGCTAGCGGGGGGGTATACGAGCAGTACTTC; CDR3 length: 15; J gene: TRBJ2-7; D gene: TRBD2; clone size: .; V gene: TRBV5-1
CDR3 protein: CASHSGQGGYNEQFF; CDR3 DNA: TGTGCCAGTCACTCGGGACAGGGGGGTTACAATGAGCAGTTCTTC; CDR3 length: 15; J gene: TRBJ2-1; D gene: TRBD1; clone size: .; V gene: TRBV2
CDR3 protein: CASSLRATEGLANEQFF; CDR3 DNA: TGTGCCAGCAGCTTAAGAGCGACGGAGGGCCTGGCGAATGAGCAGTTCTTC; CDR3 length: 17; J gene: TRBJ2-1; D gene: .; clone size: .; V gene: TRBV7-8
CDR3 protein: CASSPPGPNSPLHF; CDR3 DNA: TGTGCCAGCTCACCTCCGGGTCCGAATTCACCCCTCCACTTT; CDR3 length: 14; J gene: TRBJ1-6; D gene: .; clone size: .; V gene: TRBV18
CDR3 protein: CASSRTSGPTWNEQFF; CDR3 DNA: TGTGCCAGCAGTCGGACTAGCGGGCCGACGTGGAATGAGCAGTTCTTC; CDR3 length: 16; J gene: TRBJ2-1; D gene: TRBD2; clone size: .; V gene: TRBV2
CDR3 protein: CASSSNRELGTEAFF; CDR3 DNA: TGTGCCAGCAGCTCGAACAGGGAGTTGGGCACTGAAGCTTTCTTT; CDR3 length: 15; J gene: TRBJ1-1; D gene: .; clone size: .; V gene: TRBV7-9
CDR3 protein: CASSELSGGNDEQFF; CDR3 DNA: TGTGCCAGCAGTGAATTGTCGGGAGGGAACGATGAGCAGTTCTTC; CDR3 length: 15; J gene: TRBJ2-1; D gene: TRBD2; clone size: .; V gene: TRBV6-1
CDR3 protein: CASSLPTGGDYGYTF; CDR3 DNA: TGTGCCAGCAGTTTACCAACAGGGGGCGACTATGGCTACACCTTC; CDR3 length: 15; J gene: TRBJ1-2; D gene: TRBD1; clone size: .; V gene: TRBV28
CDR3 protein: CASSQVADEQYF; CDR3 DNA: TGCGCCAGCAGCCAAGTAGCGGACGAGCAGTACTTC; CDR3 length: 12; J gene: TRBJ2-7; D gene: .; clone size: .; V gene: TRBV4-1
CDR3 protein: CASSQDSRELFF; CDR3 DNA: TGCGCCAGCAGCCAAGATTCAAGGGAGCTGTTTTTT; CDR3 length: 12; J gene: TRBJ2-2; D gene: .; clone size: .; V gene: TRBV4-3
CDR3 protein: CASSLMGDSDTQYF; CDR3 DNA: TGTGCCAGCAGCTTAATGGGGGACTCAGATACGCAGTATTTT; CDR3 length: 14; J gene: TRBJ2-3; D gene: .; clone size: .; V gene: TRBV7-6
CDR3 protein: CASSYAGLAVPYEQYF; CDR3 DNA: TGTGCCAGCAGTTACGCGGGACTAGCGGTGCCCTACGAGCAGTACTTC; CDR3 length: 16; J gene: TRBJ2-7; D gene: TRBD2; clone size: .; V gene: TRBV6-5
CDR3 protein: CASSQGTYNEQFF; CDR3 DNA: TGCGCCAGCAGCCAAGGGACTTACAATGAGCAGTTCTTC; CDR3 length: 13; J gene: TRBJ2-1; D gene: .; clone size: .; V gene: TRBV4-1
CDR3 protein: CASSLASGRGEKLFF; CDR3 DNA: TGCGCCAGCAGCTTGGCGTCAGGTCGGGGTGAAAAACTGTTTTTT; CDR3 length: 15; J gene: TRBJ1-4; D gene: .; clone size: once; V gene: TRBV5-1
CDR3 protein: CASSLSEGMSYGYTF; CDR3 DNA: TGTGCCAGCAGTTTATCGGAGGGTATGTCCTATGGCTACACCTTC; CDR3 length: 15; J gene: TRBJ1-2; D gene: .; clone size: .; V gene: TRBV27
CDR3 protein: CASSPGAGSGANVLTF; CDR3 DNA: TGTGCCAGCAGTCCCGGGGCCGGATCTGGGGCCAACGTCCTGACTTTC; CDR3 length: 16; J gene: TRBJ2-6; D gene: .; clone size: .; V gene: TRBV27
CDR3 protein: CSALGNRDSNVLTF; CDR3 DNA: TGCAGCGCCCTGGGTAACAGGGATTCCAACGTCCTGACTTTC; CDR3 length: 14; J gene: TRBJ2-6; D gene: .; clone size: .; V gene: TRBV29-1
CDR3 protein: CASSLGSATTYEQYF; CDR3 DNA: TGCGCCAGCAGCTTAGGTTCTGCAACGACCTACGAGCAGTACTTC; CDR3 length: 15; J gene: TRBJ2-7; D gene: .; clone size: once; V gene: TRBV5-1
CDR3 protein: CASSPPESSYEQYF; CDR3 DNA: TGTGCCAGCTCCCCCCCAGAGAGCTCCTACGAGCAGTACTTC; CDR3 length: 14; J gene: TRBJ2-7; D gene: .; clone size: .; V gene: TRBV18
CDR3 protein: CASSSGTSGSNEQFF; CDR3 DNA: TGTGCCAGCTCATCCGGGACTAGCGGGAGCAATGAGCAGTTCTTC; CDR3 length: 15; J gene: TRBJ2-1; D gene: TRBD2; clone size: .; V gene: TRBV27
CDR3 protein: CASSPSSSYEQYF; CDR3 DNA: TGTGCCAGCAGTCCAAGTAGCTCCTACGAGCAGTACTTC; CDR3 length: 13; J gene: TRBJ2-7; D gene: .; clone size: .; V gene: TRBV7-9
CDR3 protein: CASSYSTGGPNTEAFF; CDR3 DNA: TGTGCCAGCAGTTACTCGACCGGGGGCCCGAACACTGAAGCTTTCTTT; CDR3 length: 16; J gene: TRBJ1-1; D gene: .; clone size: .; V gene: TRBV6-5
CDR3 protein: CASSQDRDFFLTSGNTIYF; CDR3 DNA: TGCGCCAGCAGCCAAGACAGGGATTTCTTCCTTACGTCTGGAAACACCATATATTTT; CDR3 length: 19; J gene: TRBJ1-3; D gene: .; clone size: .; V gene: TRBV4-3
CDR3 protein: CASRDRRAVSSYEQYF; CDR3 DNA: TGTGCCAGCAGGGATAGGAGGGCCGTGAGCTCCTACGAGCAGTACTTC; CDR3 length: 16; J gene: TRBJ2-7; D gene: .; clone size: once; V gene: TRBV27
CDR3 protein: CASWGLAVHTYEQYF; CDR3 DNA: TGTGCCAGCTGGGGACTAGCGGTTCATACATACGAGCAGTACTTC; CDR3 length: 15; J gene: TRBJ2-7; D gene: TRBD2; clone size: .; V gene: TRBV5-8
CDR3 protein: CASSYPGEGDTQYF; CDR3 DNA: TGTGCCAGCTCATATCCAGGGGAAGGAGATACGCAGTATTTT; CDR3 length: 14; J gene: TRBJ2-3; D gene: .; clone size: .; V gene: TRBV18
CDR3 protein: CASSYSRTPTYEQYF; CDR3 DNA: TGTGCCAGCAGTTACTCGAGGACACCTACCTACGAGCAGTACTTC; CDR3 length: 15; J gene: TRBJ2-7; D gene: .; clone size: .; V gene: TRBV6-5
CDR3 protein: CASSPATQETQYF; CDR3 DNA: TGCGCCAGCAGTCCAGCTACTCAAGAGACCCAGTACTTC; CDR3 length: 13; J gene: TRBJ2-5; D gene: .; clone size: .; V gene: TRBV5-1
CDR3 protein: CASSSSLGTLSYEQYF; CDR3 DNA: TGTGCCAGCAGTTCGTCACTGGGGACTCTCTCCTACGAGCAGTACTTC; CDR3 length: 16; J gene: TRBJ2-7; D gene: .; clone size: .; V gene: TRBV27
CDR3 protein: CASSLGLAATYEQYF; CDR3 DNA: TGTGCCAGCAGCCTGGGACTAGCGGCAACCTACGAGCAGTACTTC; CDR3 length: 15; J gene: TRBJ2-7; D gene: TRBD2; clone size: .; V gene: TRBV5-5
CDR3 protein: CASSFHRGEETQYF; CDR3 DNA: TGTGCCAGCAGCTTTCACAGGGGTGAAGAGACCCAGTACTTC; CDR3 length: 14; J gene: TRBJ2-5; D gene: TRBD1; clone size: .; V gene: TRBV13
CDR3 protein: CASSSNLQGPDSPLHF; CDR3 DNA: TGTGCCAGCAGCTCCAATTTACAGGGGCCCGATTCACCCCTCCACTTT; CDR3 length: 16; J gene: TRBJ1-6; D gene: TRBD1; clone size: .; V gene: TRBV5-6
CDR3 protein: CASSQEATGAYEQYF; CDR3 DNA: TGTGCCAGCAGCCAAGAAGCGACGGGGGCCTACGAGCAGTACTTC; CDR3 length: 15; J gene: TRBJ2-7; D gene: .; clone size: .; V gene: TRBV4-2
CDR3 protein: CASSQDSVSGYTF; CDR3 DNA: TGTGCCAGCAGCCAAGACAGTGTTAGTGGCTACACCTTC; CDR3 length: 13; J gene: TRBJ1-2; D gene: .; clone size: .; V gene: TRBV4-2
CDR3 protein: CASADRAYGYTF; CDR3 DNA: TGCGCCAGCGCGGACAGGGCTTATGGCTACACCTTC; CDR3 length: 12; J gene: TRBJ1-2; D gene: TRBD1; clone size: .; V gene: TRBV5-1
CDR3 protein: CASSVVPGAIYEQYF; CDR3 DNA: TGTGCCAGCAGCGTAGTACCCGGAGCGATCTACGAGCAGTACTTC; CDR3 length: 15; J gene: TRBJ2-7; D gene: .; clone size: .; V gene: TRBV9
CDR3 protein: CASRLLQGPGELFF; CDR3 DNA: TGTGCCAGCAGACTACTACAGGGCCCCGGGGAGCTGTTTTTT; CDR3 length: 14; J gene: TRBJ2-2; D gene: .; clone size: .; V gene: TRBV27